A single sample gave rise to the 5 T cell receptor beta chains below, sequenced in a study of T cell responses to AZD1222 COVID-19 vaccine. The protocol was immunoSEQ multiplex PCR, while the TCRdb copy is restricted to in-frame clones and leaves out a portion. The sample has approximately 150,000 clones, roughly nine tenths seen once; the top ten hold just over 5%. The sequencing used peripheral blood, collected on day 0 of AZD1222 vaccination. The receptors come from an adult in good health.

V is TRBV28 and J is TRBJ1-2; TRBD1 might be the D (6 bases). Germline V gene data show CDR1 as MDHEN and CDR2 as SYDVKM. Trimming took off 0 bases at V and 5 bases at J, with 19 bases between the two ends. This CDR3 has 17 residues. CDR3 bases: TGTGCCAGCAGTTTATGGGACGGGGGGGCGCAGAGGTATGGCTACACCTTC. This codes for CASSLWDGGAQRYGYTF.

In nucleotides, the CDR3 is TGTGCCAGCAGCATCACGGGGGGAAACACCATATATTTT. Protein: CASSITGGNTIYF. This sequence joins TRBV28 and TRBJ1-3; D gene ambiguous. Germline CDR1 and CDR2: MDHEN and SYDVKM. The CDR3 has 13 amino acids. The V gene lost 6 bases and the J gene lost 4 bases, with 10 bases spanning the gap. The variable domain in full, with the rest retrieved from reference TRBV28 and TRBJ1-3, is DVKVTQSSRYLVKRTGEKVFLECVQDMDHENMFWYRQDPGLGLRLIYFSYDVKMKEKGDIPEGYSVSREKKERFSLILESASTNQTSMYLCASSITGGNTIYFGEGSWLTVV.

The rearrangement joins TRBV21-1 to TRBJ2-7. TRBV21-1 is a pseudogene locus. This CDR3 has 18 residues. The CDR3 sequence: CASSLDGSVMERAYEQYF. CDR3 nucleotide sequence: TGTGCCAGCAGCTTAGATGGAAGTGTCATGGAACGAGCCTACGAGCAGTACTTC.

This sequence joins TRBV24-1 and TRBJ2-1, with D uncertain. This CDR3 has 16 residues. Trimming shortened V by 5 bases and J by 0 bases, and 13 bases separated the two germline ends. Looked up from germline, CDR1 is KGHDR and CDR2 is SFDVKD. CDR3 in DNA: TGTGCCACCAGTGGGTGGACGCCGAGCTCCTACAATGAGCAGTTCTTC. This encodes CATSGWTPSSYNEQFF.

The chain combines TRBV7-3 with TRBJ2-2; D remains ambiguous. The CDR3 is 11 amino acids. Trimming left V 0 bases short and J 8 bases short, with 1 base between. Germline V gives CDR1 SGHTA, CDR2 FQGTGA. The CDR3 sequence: CASSLTGELFF. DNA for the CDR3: TGTGCCAGCAGCTTAACTGGGGAGCTGTTTTTT.